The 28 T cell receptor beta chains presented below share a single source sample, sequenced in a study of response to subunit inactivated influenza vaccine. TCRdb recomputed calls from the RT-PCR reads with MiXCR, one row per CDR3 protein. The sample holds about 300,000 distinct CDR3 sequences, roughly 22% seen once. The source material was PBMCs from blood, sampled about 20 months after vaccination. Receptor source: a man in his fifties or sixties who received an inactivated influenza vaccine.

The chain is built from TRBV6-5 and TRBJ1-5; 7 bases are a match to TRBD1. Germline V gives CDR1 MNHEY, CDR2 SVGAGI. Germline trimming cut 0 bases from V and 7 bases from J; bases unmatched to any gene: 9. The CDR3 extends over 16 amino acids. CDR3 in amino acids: CASSYSNNRGKQPQHF. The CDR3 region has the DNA TGTGCCAGCAGTTACTCGAACAACAGGGGAAAACAGCCCCAGCATTTT.

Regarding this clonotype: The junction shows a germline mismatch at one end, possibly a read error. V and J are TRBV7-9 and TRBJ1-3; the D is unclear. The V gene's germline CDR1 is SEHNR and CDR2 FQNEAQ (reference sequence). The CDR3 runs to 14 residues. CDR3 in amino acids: CASSPSRRGSANVF. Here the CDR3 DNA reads TGTGCCAGCAGCCCCTCTAGGAGAGGCTCGGCCAACGTCTTT. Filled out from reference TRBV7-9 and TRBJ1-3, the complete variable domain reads DTGVSQNPRHKITKRGQNVTFRCDPISEHNRLYWYRQTLGQGPEFLTYFQNEAQLEKSRLLSDRFSAERPKGSFSTLEIQRTEQGDSAMYLCASSPSRRGSANVFGEGSWLTVV.

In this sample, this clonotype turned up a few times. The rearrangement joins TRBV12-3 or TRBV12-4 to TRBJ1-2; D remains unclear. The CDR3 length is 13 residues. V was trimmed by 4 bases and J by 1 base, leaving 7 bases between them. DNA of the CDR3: TGTGCCAGCAGTTGGAGCCTTAACTATGGCTACACCTTC. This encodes CASSWSLNYGYTF.

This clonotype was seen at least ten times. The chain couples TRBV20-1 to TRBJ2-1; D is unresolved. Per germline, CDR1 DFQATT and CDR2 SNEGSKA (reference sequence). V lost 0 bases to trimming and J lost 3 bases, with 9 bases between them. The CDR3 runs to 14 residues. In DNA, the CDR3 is TGCAGTGCTAGAGATAGGGCCTTCTACAATGAGCAGTTCTTC. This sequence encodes CSARDRAFYNEQFF.

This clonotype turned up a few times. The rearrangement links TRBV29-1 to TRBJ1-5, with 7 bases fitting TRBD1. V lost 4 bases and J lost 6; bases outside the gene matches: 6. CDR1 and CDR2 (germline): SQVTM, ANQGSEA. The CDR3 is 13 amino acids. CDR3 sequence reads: CSVGQGFRQPQHF. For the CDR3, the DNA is TGCAGCGTTGGACAGGGATTTCGTCAGCCCCAGCATTTT.

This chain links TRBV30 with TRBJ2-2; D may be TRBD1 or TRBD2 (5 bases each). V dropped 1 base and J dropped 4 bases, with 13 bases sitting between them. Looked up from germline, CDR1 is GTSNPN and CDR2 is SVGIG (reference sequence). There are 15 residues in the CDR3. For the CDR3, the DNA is TGTGCCTGGAGTGCTGGGGGTCGCACCACCGGGGAGCTGTTTTTT. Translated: CAWSAGGRTTGELFF.

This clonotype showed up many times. CDR3 residues: CASSPRHSYGYTF. For the CDR3, the DNA is TGTGCCAGCAGCCCACGACATTCCTATGGCTACACCTTC. The rearrangement uses TRBV7-2 and TRBJ1-2; D not certain. This CDR3 has 13 amino acids. Looked up from germline, CDR1 is SGHTA and CDR2 is FQGNSA. Trimming removed 5 bases from V and 4 bases from J, with 11 bases in between. Supplemented by reference TRBV7-2 and TRBJ1-2, the full variable domain reads GAGVSQSPSNKVTEKGKDVELRCDPISGHTALYWYRQSLGQGLEFLIYFQGNSAPDKSGLPSDRFSAERTGGSVSTLTIQRTQQEDSAVYLCASSPRHSYGYTFGSGTRLTVV.

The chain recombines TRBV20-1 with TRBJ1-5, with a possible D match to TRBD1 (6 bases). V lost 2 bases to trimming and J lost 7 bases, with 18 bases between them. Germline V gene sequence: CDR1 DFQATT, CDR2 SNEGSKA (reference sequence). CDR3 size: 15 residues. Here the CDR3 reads CSARNHQGPRQPQHF. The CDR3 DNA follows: TGCAGTGCTAGAAACCACCAGGGGCCGAGGCAGCCCCAGCATTTT.

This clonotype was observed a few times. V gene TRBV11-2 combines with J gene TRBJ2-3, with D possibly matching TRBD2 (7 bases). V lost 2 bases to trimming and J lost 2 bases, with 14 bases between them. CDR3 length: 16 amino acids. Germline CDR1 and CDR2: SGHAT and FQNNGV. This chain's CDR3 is CASSLSGGGYTDTQYF. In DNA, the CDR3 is TGTGCCAGCAGCTTATCGGGCGGGGGCTACACAGATACGCAGTATTTT.

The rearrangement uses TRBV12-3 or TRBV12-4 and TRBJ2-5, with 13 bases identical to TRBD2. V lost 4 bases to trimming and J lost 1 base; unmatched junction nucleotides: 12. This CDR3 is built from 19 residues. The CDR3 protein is CASSSSVPGLAGFQETQYF. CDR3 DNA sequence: TGTGCCAGCAGTTCAAGCGTACCGGGACTAGCGGGATTCCAAGAGACCCAGTACTTC.

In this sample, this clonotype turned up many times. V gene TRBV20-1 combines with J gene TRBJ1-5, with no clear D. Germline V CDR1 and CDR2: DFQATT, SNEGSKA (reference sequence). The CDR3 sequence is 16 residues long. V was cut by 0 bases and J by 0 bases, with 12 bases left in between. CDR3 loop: CSAREAENYSNQPQHF. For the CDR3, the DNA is TGCAGTGCTAGAGAGGCAGAAAACTATAGCAATCAGCCCCAGCATTTT.

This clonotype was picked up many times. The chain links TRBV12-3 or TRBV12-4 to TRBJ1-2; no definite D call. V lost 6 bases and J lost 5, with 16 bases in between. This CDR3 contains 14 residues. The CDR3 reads CASSPLRTDYGYTF. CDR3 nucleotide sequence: TGTGCCAGCAGCCCGCTGAGGACGGATTATGGCTACACCTTC.

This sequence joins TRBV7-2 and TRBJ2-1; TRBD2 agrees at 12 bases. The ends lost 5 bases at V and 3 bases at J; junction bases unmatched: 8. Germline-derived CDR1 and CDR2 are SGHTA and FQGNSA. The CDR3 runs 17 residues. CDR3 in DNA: TGTGCCAGCAGCCGACTACCTAGCGGGAGGGTCTACAATGAGCAGTTCTTC. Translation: CASSRLPSGRVYNEQFF.

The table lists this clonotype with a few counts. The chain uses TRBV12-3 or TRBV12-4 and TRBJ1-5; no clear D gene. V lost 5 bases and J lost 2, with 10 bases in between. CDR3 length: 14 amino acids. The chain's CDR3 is CASSAASRNQPQHF. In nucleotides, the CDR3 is TGTGCCAGCAGTGCTGCCAGCCGCAATCAGCCCCAGCATTTT.

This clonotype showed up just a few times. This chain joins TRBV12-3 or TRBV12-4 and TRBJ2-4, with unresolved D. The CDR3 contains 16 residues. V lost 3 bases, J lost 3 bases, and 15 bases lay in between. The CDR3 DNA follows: TGTGCCAGCAGTTTGAAAACCCTATGGAGCAAAAACATTCAGTACTTC. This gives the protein CASSLKTLWSKNIQYF.

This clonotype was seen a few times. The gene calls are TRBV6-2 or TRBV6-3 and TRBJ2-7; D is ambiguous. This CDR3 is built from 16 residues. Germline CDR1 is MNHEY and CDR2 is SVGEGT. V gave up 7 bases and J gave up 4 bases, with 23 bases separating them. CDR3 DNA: TGTGCCAGCAAGAGAATCATCTCAGGCGTACCATACGAGCAGTACTTC. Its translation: CASKRIISGVPYEQYF.

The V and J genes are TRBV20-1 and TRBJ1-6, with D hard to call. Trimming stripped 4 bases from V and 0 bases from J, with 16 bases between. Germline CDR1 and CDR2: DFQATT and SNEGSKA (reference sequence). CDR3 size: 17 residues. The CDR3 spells CSATPPPSVSYNSPLHF. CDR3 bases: TGCAGTGCTACGCCCCCACCCTCCGTCTCCTATAATTCACCCCTCCACTTT.

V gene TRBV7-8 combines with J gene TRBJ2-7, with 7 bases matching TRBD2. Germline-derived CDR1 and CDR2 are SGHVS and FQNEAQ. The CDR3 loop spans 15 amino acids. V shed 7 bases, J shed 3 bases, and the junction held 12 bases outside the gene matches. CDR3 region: CASNKLASGSYEQYF. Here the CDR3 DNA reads TGTGCCAGCAACAAGTTGGCTAGCGGTAGCTACGAGCAGTACTTC.

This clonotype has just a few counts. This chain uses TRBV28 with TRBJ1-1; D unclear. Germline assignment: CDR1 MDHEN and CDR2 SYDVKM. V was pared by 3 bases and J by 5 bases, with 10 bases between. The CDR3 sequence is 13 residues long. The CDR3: CASSFFSGTEAFF. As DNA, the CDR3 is TGTGCCAGCAGTTTTTTCTCGGGTACTGAAGCTTTCTTT.

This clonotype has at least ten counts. The CDR3 DNA sequence: TGTGCCAGCAGCCCCACCCTGAACACTGAAGCTTTCTTT. Its protein product is CASSPTLNTEAFF. The genes are TRBV11-2 and TRBJ1-1; no firm D call. CDR1 is SGHAT, CDR2 FQNNGV, per germline. The CDR3 has 13 amino acids. Trimming left V 5 bases short and J 0 bases short, with 7 bases between.

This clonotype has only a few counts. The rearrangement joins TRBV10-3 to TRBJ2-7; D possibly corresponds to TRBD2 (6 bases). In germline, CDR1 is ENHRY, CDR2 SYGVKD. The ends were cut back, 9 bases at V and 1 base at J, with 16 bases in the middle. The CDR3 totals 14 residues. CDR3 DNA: TGTGCCATGACAAGGGAGGCAGGTTCCTACGAGCAGTACTTC. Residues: CAMTREAGSYEQYF.

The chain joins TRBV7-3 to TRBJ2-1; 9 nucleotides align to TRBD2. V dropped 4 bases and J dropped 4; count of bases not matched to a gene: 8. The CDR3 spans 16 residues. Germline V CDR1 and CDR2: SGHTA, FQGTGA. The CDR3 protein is CASSSYSGSTYNEQFF. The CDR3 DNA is TGTGCCAGCAGCTCTTATAGCGGGAGTACGTACAATGAGCAGTTCTTC.

The chain's CDR3 is CASGPGATGRGTEAFF. CDR3 nucleotides: TGTGCCAGCGGCCCCGGGGCGACAGGGAGGGGGACTGAAGCTTTCTTT. This chain uses TRBV21-1 with TRBJ1-1. TRBV21-1 is a pseudogene segment. CDR3 length equals 16 residues.

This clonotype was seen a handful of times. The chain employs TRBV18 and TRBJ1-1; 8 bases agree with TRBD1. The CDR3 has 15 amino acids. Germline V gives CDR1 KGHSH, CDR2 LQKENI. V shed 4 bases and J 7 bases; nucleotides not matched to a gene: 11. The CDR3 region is CASSQATGVVLEAFF. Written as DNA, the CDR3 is TGTGCCAGCTCACAGGCGACAGGGGTCGTACTTGAAGCTTTCTTT.

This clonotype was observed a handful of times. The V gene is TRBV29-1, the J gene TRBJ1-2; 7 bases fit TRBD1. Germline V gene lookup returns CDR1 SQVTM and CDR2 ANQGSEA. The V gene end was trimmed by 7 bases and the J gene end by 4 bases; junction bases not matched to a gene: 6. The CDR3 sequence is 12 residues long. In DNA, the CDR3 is TGCAGCGCCGGGGGACAGACCTATGGCTACACCTTC. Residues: CSAGGQTYGYTF.

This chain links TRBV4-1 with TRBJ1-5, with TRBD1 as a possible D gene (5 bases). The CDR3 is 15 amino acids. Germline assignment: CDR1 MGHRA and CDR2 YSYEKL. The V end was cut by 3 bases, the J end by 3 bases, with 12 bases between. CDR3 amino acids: CASSHPGPTNQPQHF. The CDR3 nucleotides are TGCGCCAGCAGCCACCCGGGACCGACCAATCAGCCCCAGCATTTT.

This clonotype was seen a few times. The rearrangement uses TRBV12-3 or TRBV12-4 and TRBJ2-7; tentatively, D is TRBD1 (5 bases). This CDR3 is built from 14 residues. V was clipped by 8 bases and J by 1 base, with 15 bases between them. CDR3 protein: CASAPGALSYEQYF. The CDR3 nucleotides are TGTGCCAGCGCACCTGGGGCCCTTTCCTACGAGCAGTACTTC.

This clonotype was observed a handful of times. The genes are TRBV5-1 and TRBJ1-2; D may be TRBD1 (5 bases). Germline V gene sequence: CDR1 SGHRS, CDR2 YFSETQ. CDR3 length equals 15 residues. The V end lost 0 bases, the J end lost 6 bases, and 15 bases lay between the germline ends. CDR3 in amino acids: CASSLASGGKDGYTF. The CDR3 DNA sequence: TGCGCCAGCAGCTTGGCCTCGGGGGGTAAGGATGGCTACACCTTC.